One and the same sample provided the 30 T cell receptor beta chains below, sequenced in a study of identifying expanded T cells in peripheral blood (dated by TCRdb to the late 2010s). Library preparation was by the immunoSEQ multiplex PCR assay. TCRdb holds this immuneACCESS table with in-frame rearrangements only. Some clones are missing; in checked studies, unresolved V genes explain under half, and the rest has no known cause. The sample table shows approximately 100,000 clones, and roughly nine tenths are seen once. 7% to 9% of the sample rests with the top ten. Sequencing used blood. The receptors were sampled from a person aged 18 to 75 in good health.

The chain links TRBV7-8 to TRBJ1-2; D perhaps matches TRBD1 (6 bases). CDR1 is SGHVS and CDR2 is FQNEAQ in the germline V gene. This CDR3 comprises 15 residues. V was clipped by 1 base and J by 4 bases, with 13 bases between them. The chain's CDR3 is CASSLVNRAPYGYTF. The CDR3 nucleotides read TGTGCCAGCAGCTTAGTGAACAGGGCCCCCTATGGCTACACCTTC.

The chain combines TRBV18 with TRBJ2-3; TRBD1 matches 11 bases. The CDR3 contains 16 residues. V was clipped by 3 bases and J by 5 bases; unmatched bases: 7. From germline, CDR1 is KGHSH and CDR2 LQKENI. As DNA, the CDR3 is TGTGCCAGCTCACCGAGCTGGACAGGGGGCGAAGATACGCAGTATTTT. Protein: CASSPSWTGGEDTQYF.

The rearrangement uses TRBV19 and TRBJ1-5; D not resolved. V was shortened by 9 bases and J by 4 bases, with 10 bases between the two germline ends. Germline V gene sequence: CDR1 LNHDA, CDR2 SQIVND (reference sequence). This CDR3 is built from 12 residues. CDR3 coding DNA: TGTGCCAGCCAAACAGCAAATCAGCCCCAGCATTTT. Its translation: CASQTANQPQHF.

V and J are TRBV28 and TRBJ2-4; D is possibly TRBD1 or TRBD2 (5 bases each). CDR1 and CDR2 from the germline V gene are MDHEN and SYDVKM. Trimming took 3 bases from V and 1 from J, leaving 7 bases between them. The CDR3 extends over 14 amino acids. CDR3 region: CASSFWGAKNIQYF. Here the CDR3 DNA reads TGTGCCAGCAGTTTCTGGGGGGCCAAAAACATTCAGTACTTC. The full variable domain, in which reference TRBV28 and TRBJ2-4 provide the parts outside the CDR3, is DVKVTQSSRYLVKRTGEKVFLECVQDMDHENMFWYRQDPGLGLRLIYFSYDVKMKEKGDIPEGYSVSREKKERFSLILESASTNQTSMYLCASSFWGAKNIQYFGAGTRLSVL.

There are a few counts of this clone. The gene calls are TRBV28 and TRBJ2-7; a possible D gene is TRBD1 (5 bases). V lost 7 bases and J lost 3, with 13 bases in between. CDR1 and CDR2 (germline): MDHEN, SYDVKM. The CDR3 has 13 residues. CDR3 DNA: TGTGCCAGCATCGGTTCAGGGATCTACGAGCAGTACTTC. Its protein product is CASIGSGIYEQYF.

The chain carries TRBV5-1 and TRBJ1-4; no definite D call. CDR3 size: 15 residues. The germline V gene encodes CDR1 SGHRS and CDR2 YFSETQ. Deletions cut 0 bases from V and 4 bases from J, with 10 bases between. The CDR3 protein is CASSLGGSGNEKLFF. CDR3 nucleotides: TGCGCCAGCAGCTTGGGTGGGTCGGGTAATGAAAAACTGTTTTTT. The full variable domain, completed using reference TRBV5-1 and TRBJ1-4, is KAGVTQTPRYLIKTRGQQVTLSCSPISGHRSVSWYQQTPGQGLQFLFEYFSETQRNKGNFPGRFSGRQFSNSRSEMNVSTLELGDSALYLCASSLGGSGNEKLFFGSGTQLSVL.

The V and J genes are TRBV5-1 and TRBJ1-4; D might be TRBD1 (5 bases). The germline V gene encodes CDR1 SGHRS and CDR2 YFSETQ. The V end lost 3 bases, the J end lost 2 bases, and 11 bases lay between the germline ends. CDR3 length: 15 residues. The CDR3 loop reads CASSSPGSTNEKLFF. CDR3 coding DNA: TGCGCCAGCAGCTCACCAGGGTCGACTAATGAAAAACTGTTTTTT.

The CDR3: CASSERYTHSDEQFF. The CDR3 region has the DNA TGTGCCAGCAGTGAACGGTATACCCATTCGGATGAGCAGTTCTTC. This rearrangement joins TRBV2 to TRBJ2-1; no definite D call. V gave up 2 bases and J gave up 8 bases, with 16 bases separating them. Per germline, CDR1 SNHLY and CDR2 FYNNEI. The CDR3 has 15 amino acids.

The genes are TRBV6-1 and TRBJ2-7; D uncertain. Germline values: CDR1 MNHNS, CDR2 SASEGT. The CDR3 has 12 residues. V was trimmed by 4 bases and J by 6 bases, leaving 10 bases between them. In DNA, the CDR3 is TGTGCCAGCAGTGGCCCCCCGGGCGAGCAGTACTTC. Its protein product is CASSGPPGEQYF.

V usage is TRBV7-9 and J usage is TRBJ2-5; TRBD2 might be the D (6 bases). This CDR3 region has 14 residues. V lost 5 bases and J lost 2, with 12 bases in between. Per the germline V gene, CDR1 is SEHNR and CDR2 is FQNEAQ (reference sequence). The CDR3 DNA reads as TGTGCCAGCAGCCAGAGACTAGGACAAGAGACCCAGTACTTC. Its protein is CASSQRLGQETQYF.

This chain connects TRBV2 to TRBJ2-5; D is possibly TRBD1 or TRBD2 (5 bases each). The germline V gene encodes CDR1 SNHLY and CDR2 FYNNEI. This CDR3 contains 14 residues. Trimming removed 3 bases from V and 0 bases from J, with 8 bases in between. CDR3 bases: TGTGCCAGCAGTGAGTTGGGACACCAAGAGACCCAGTACTTC. Its translation is CASSELGHQETQYF.

This clone has a handful of counts. The rearrangement joins TRBV2 to TRBJ1-3, with D uncertain. This CDR3 contains 12 residues. The V end lost 8 bases, the J end lost 0 bases, and 5 bases lay between the germline ends. In germline, CDR1 is SNHLY, CDR2 FYNNEI. DNA of the CDR3: TGTGCCAGCGACACCTCTGGAAACACCATATATTTT. Its protein product is CASDTSGNTIYF.

The J gene is TRBJ1-1, the V gene TRBV19, with 9 bases lining up with TRBD1. J lost 1 base, V lost 5 bases, and 5 bases had no gene match. The CDR3 loop spans 15 amino acids. CDR1 is LNHDA and CDR2 is SQIVND in the germline V gene (reference sequence). In DNA, the CDR3 is TGTGCCAGTAGTCCAAGACAGGGGGAGAACACTGAAGCTTTCTTT. This encodes CASSPRQGENTEAFF.

In this sample, this clone turned up a few times. The genes are TRBV2 and TRBJ2-1; TRBD1 agrees at 9 bases. This CDR3 spans 17 amino acids. Germline V CDR1 and CDR2: SNHLY, FYNNEI. With V trimmed by 0 bases and J by 7 bases, 10 bases remained unmatched. This CDR3 reads CASSEALGGTGRNEQFF. CDR3 in DNA: TGTGCCAGCAGTGAAGCGCTTGGGGGGACAGGGCGTAATGAGCAGTTCTTC.

This CDR3 reads CASSTAQGPETQYF. The CDR3 bases are TGTGCCAGCAGCACCGCCCAGGGCCCGGAGACCCAGTACTTC. The rearrangement uses TRBV5-4 and TRBJ2-5; TRBD1 might be the D (5 bases). Trimming pared 4 bases from V and 5 bases from J, leaving 15 bases between. The CDR3 runs 14 residues. Germline lookup yields CDR1 SGHNT and CDR2 YYREEE (reference sequence).

The chain carries TRBV28 and TRBJ2-7; 12 bases map to TRBD2. V gave up 6 bases and J gave up 13 bases; unmatched junction bases: 10. The CDR3 length is 13 residues. Germline assignment: CDR1 MDHEN and CDR2 SYDVKM. This CDR3 reads CASRDLAGGPIYF. CDR3 DNA: TGTGCCAGCAGGGACCTAGCGGGAGGGCCCATATACTTC.

J is TRBJ2-2 and V is TRBV5-4, with D uncertain. CDR1 SGHNT and CDR2 YYREEE come from the germline V gene (reference sequence). V lost 4 bases, J lost 4 bases, and 17 bases lay in between. The CDR3 has 16 residues. The CDR3 DNA reads TGTGCCAGCAGCCGAGAGACGGGCCGACTCACCGGGGAGCTGTTTTTT. Translated: CASSRETGRLTGELFF. Looking up the rest from reference TRBV5-4 and TRBJ2-2 gives the full variable domain: ETGVTQSPTHLIKTRGQQVTLRCSSQSGHNTVSWYQQALGQGPQFIFQYYREEENGRGNFPPRFSGLQFPNYSSELNVNALELDDSALYLCASSRETGRLTGELFFGEGSRLTVL.

The rearrangement uses TRBV19 and TRBJ1-2, with D perhaps TRBD1 (6 bases). CDR3 length: 15 amino acids. The germline gives CDR1 LNHDA, CDR2 SQIVND (reference sequence). V lost 1 base, J lost 3 bases, and 12 bases lay in between. The CDR3 loop reads CASSIGQPGDYGYTF. The CDR3 nucleotides read TGTGCCAGTAGTATAGGACAGCCAGGGGACTATGGCTACACCTTC.

CDR3 sequence (DNA): TGCAGTGACAGGGGTAAAAACGCTGAAGCTTTCTTT. It encodes CSDRGKNAEAFF. The genes are TRBV29-1 and TRBJ1-1; 8 positions match TRBD1. Per germline, CDR1 SQVTM and CDR2 ANQGSEA. The CDR3 consists of 12 residues.

J is TRBJ2-1 and V is TRBV4-3; no definite D call. V dropped 1 base and J dropped 6 bases, with 7 bases sitting between them. Germline-derived CDR1 and CDR2 are LGHNA and YSLEER. The length of the CDR3 is 13 residues. DNA of the CDR3: TGCGCCAGCAGCCAAGTAGTTGCCAATGAGCAGTTCTTC. Amino acids: CASSQVVANEQFF.

A note on this clone: This same CDR3 is encoded by further DNA sequences in the sample. The V call is TRBV5-1, the J call TRBJ1-5, with D possibly being TRBD1 (6 bases). Per the germline V gene, CDR1 is SGHRS and CDR2 is YFSETQ. Deletions cut 2 bases from V and 1 base from J, with 10 bases between. The CDR3 contains 15 residues. The chain's CDR3 is CASSLTGMSNQPQHF. CDR3 DNA: TGCGCCAGCAGCTTAACAGGGATGAGCAATCAGCCCCAGCATTTT.

This clone was detected only once. V is TRBV6-6 and J is TRBJ1-2, with D perhaps matching TRBD1 (5 bases). This CDR3 is 13 amino acids long. The V gene lost 5 bases and the J gene lost 5 bases, with 12 bases spanning the gap. Germline CDR1 and CDR2: MNHNY and SVGAGI (reference sequence). CDR3 region: CASSAGTWYGYTF. The CDR3 coding sequence is TGTGCCAGCAGTGCCGGGACCTGGTATGGCTACACCTTC.

The chain links TRBV5-1 to TRBJ1-5; D unresolved. CDR1 and CDR2 (germline): SGHRS, YFSETQ. This CDR3 contains 13 residues. Trimming left V 2 bases short and J 11 bases short, with 14 bases between. CDR3 sequence reads: CASSFEGTGTQHF. The DNA for the CDR3 is TGCGCCAGCAGCTTTGAGGGAACGGGGACCCAGCATTTT.

This sequence joins TRBV6-5 and TRBJ2-1; D perhaps matches TRBD1 (6 bases). V was cut by 4 bases and J by 0 bases, with 13 bases left in between. CDR1 MNHEY and CDR2 SVGAGI come from the germline V gene. This CDR3 spans 16 amino acids. CDR3: CASSWRTGSSYNEQFF. The CDR3 region has the DNA TGTGCCAGCAGTTGGCGCACAGGGAGCTCCTACAATGAGCAGTTCTTC.

J is TRBJ2-2 and V is TRBV18; D is undetermined. CDR1 KGHSH and CDR2 LQKENI come from the germline V gene. The CDR3 has 15 residues. V lost 2 bases and J lost 5, with 12 bases in between. CDR3 DNA: TGTGCCAGCTCACCAGGGCAGGTGCGGACCGGGGAGCTGTTTTTT. Its protein product is CASSPGQVRTGELFF.

This chain uses TRBV4-1 with TRBJ2-4, with TRBD2 as a possible D gene (6 bases). Trimming took off 4 bases at V and 0 bases at J, with 10 bases between the two ends. The CDR3 sequence is 15 residues long. In germline, CDR1 is MGHRA, CDR2 YSYEKL. The CDR3 nucleotides are TGCGCCAGCAGCCTACGACTAGAAGCCAAAAACATTCAGTACTTC. Protein product: CASSLRLEAKNIQYF.

The genes are TRBV18 and TRBJ2-7; D may correspond to TRBD1 or TRBD2 (6 bases each). Between the trimmed V and J ends, which lost 8 bases and 4 bases, there was a span of 21 bases. Germline V gives CDR1 KGHSH, CDR2 LQKENI. The CDR3 is 15 amino acids. The CDR3 bases are TGTGCCAGCACCACATGGGGGCAGGGGAGGTACGAGCAGTACTTC. Translating it yields CASTTWGQGRYEQYF.

This clone is a singleton in its sample. The chain is built from TRBV14 and TRBJ2-1; 9 nucleotides agree with TRBD2. Germline V CDR1 and CDR2: SGHDN, FVKESK. V shed 4 bases and J 4 bases; nucleotides not matched to a gene: 11. CDR3 size: 17 residues. CDR3 protein: CASSLAGDPRRYNEQFF. The CDR3 bases are TGTGCCAGCAGCCTAGCGGGAGACCCCCGTAGATACAATGAGCAGTTCTTC.

This chain connects TRBV10-3 to TRBJ2-7; the match to TRBD2 covers 7 bases. Germline V gene data show CDR1 as ENHRY and CDR2 as SYGVKD. V dropped 3 bases and J dropped 5; count of bases not matched to a gene: 7. The CDR3 has 14 amino acids. CDR3 amino acids: CAISDRREQHEQYF. The CDR3 nucleotides are TGTGCCATCAGTGACAGGCGGGAGCAACACGAGCAGTACTTC.

This chain uses TRBV5-1 with TRBJ1-2; D is ambiguous. Germline-derived CDR1 and CDR2 are SGHRS and YFSETQ. The CDR3 extends over 14 amino acids. V lost 0 bases and J lost 4, with 10 bases in between. As DNA, the CDR3 is TGCGCCAGCAGCTTGGAAGGCAGCCCCTATGGCTACACCTTC. This gives the protein CASSLEGSPYGYTF.